This T cell receptor beta chain originates from a study of blood T cell repertoires in COVID-19. For the study at large: The study drew acute and convalescent COVID-19 samples from the United States, Italy and Spain. Sources were T cells, B-cell-depleted T cells, or PBMCs; the material itself was cDNA or gDNA.

The assay was immunoSEQ multiplex PCR, and TCRdb's table has in-frame clones only and misses some. In the table there are roughly 290,000 clones, about 85% of which are singletons. V shed 7 bases and J shed 8 bases, with 17 bases lying between them. The CDR3 is 14 amino acids. Germline V gene lookup returns CDR1 LNHDA and CDR2 SQIVND (reference sequence). This clone was seen a single time. The V and J genes are TRBV19 and TRBJ1-4; D might be TRBD1 (6 bases). The sequence was obtained from a woman aged 50 to 60 with active or convalescent COVID-19. The specimen sequenced was peripheral blood. This chain's CDR3 is CASTYRAEGEKLFF. In DNA form, the CDR3 reads TGTGCCAGTACCTACAGGGCGGAAGGAGAAAAACTGTTTTTT.